This TCR beta chain was sequenced during a study of OX40 agonist ivuxolimab in advanced cancers. Profiling relied on immunoSEQ multiplex PCR, and the TCRdb table lists in-frame clones only, not all of them. Seen here are some 60,000 clones, about 90% observed once, and the top ten hold around 1.8%. This CDR3 is 13 amino acids long. Germline V lookup: CDR1 SGHRS, CDR2 YFSETQ. After removal of 4 bases from V and 3 bases from J, the junction contained 3 bases not matched to a gene. The sample consisted of CD4+ or CD8+ T cells sorted from blood, taken in a trial of the OX40 agonist ivuxolimab. The rearrangement links TRBV5-1 to TRBJ1-1; TRBD1 matches at 7 bases. The clonotype originates from an adult with an advanced solid tumor such as melanoma, head and neck, liver or kidney cancer. The chain's CDR3 is CASSQTGDTEAFF. CDR3 nucleotides: TGCGCCAGCAGCCAAACAGGGGACACTGAAGCTTTCTTT.